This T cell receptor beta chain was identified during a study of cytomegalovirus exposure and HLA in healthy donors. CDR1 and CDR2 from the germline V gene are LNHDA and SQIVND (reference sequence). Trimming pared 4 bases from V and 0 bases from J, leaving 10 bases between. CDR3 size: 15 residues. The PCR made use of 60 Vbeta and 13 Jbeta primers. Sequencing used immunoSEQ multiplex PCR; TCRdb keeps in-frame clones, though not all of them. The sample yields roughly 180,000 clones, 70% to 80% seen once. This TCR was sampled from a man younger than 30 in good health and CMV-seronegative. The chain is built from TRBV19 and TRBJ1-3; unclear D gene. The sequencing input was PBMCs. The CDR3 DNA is TGTGCCAGTAGTACATGGAGGCCCTCTGGAAACACCATATATTTT. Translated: CASSTWRPSGNTIYF.